This TCR beta chain was profiled in a study of blood T cell repertoires in COVID-19. The CDR3 extends over 12 amino acids. The germline V and J ends were trimmed by 2 bases and 3 bases, with 8 bases remaining between them. From germline, CDR1 is GTSNPN and CDR2 SVGIG (reference sequence). The method was immunoSEQ multiplex PCR; TCRdb's version includes in-frame clones alone and lacks a portion of them. This table has about 280,000 clones, roughly 85% appearing once. This clone has a single count. The sequencing sample was made of PBMCs or T cells enriched from blood (not recorded which). The V gene is TRBV30, the J gene TRBJ2-7, with unresolved D. The TCR sequence derives from a man aged 35-49 years who had been exposed to COVID-19. Here the CDR3 reads CAWSISSYEQYF. The CDR3 DNA reads as TGTGCCTGGAGTATAAGTAGCTACGAGCAGTACTTC.